The 22 T cell receptor beta chains listed next were all sequenced from one sample in a study of beta chain features in type 1 diabetes. cDNA synthesis used the whole RNA isolate, giving expressed TCRB sequences. Here immunoSEQ multiplex PCR was the method, and the copy in TCRdb shows in-frame clones only, minus some. The sample records some 500,000 clones, about an eighth being singletons. What was sequenced was naive CD4+ T cells from blood. The receptors originated from a young woman in good health.

This chain links TRBV6-6 with TRBJ2-3, with TRBD1 as a possible D gene (7 bases). In germline, CDR1 is MNHNY, CDR2 SVGAGI (reference sequence). The CDR3 extends over 14 amino acids. The V gene lost 10 bases and the J gene lost 3 bases, with 17 bases spanning the gap. In nucleotides, the CDR3 is TGTGCCACCGACAGGGCGGGAAGGACAGATACGCAGTATTTT. It translates to CATDRAGRTDTQYF.

The chain combines TRBV9 with TRBJ1-2; perhaps TRBD1 as D (5 bases). The CDR3 consists of 12 residues. V was shortened by 7 bases and J by 3 bases, with 10 bases between the two germline ends. CDR1 and CDR2 (germline): SGDLS, YYNGEE. The CDR3 is CASEGQHYGYTF. The CDR3 DNA sequence: TGTGCCAGCGAGGGGCAGCACTATGGCTACACCTTC.

The chain recombines TRBV5-1 with TRBJ2-1, with D uncertain. V lost 2 bases to trimming and J lost 8 bases, with 5 bases between them. This CDR3 has 11 residues. Germline V gene data show CDR1 as SGHRS and CDR2 as YFSETQ. CDR3 in DNA: TGCGCCAGCAGCTTTGCAGATGAGCAGTTCTTC. Translated, it gives CASSFADEQFF.

Only a few counts were recorded for this clone. At one end, the junction sequence differs from germline, possibly due to a read error. The chain joins TRBV7-7 to TRBJ2-1; TRBD2 aligns across 7 bases. The length of the CDR3 is 15 residues. In germline, CDR1 is SSHAT, CDR2 FNYEAQ (reference sequence). DNA of the CDR3: TGTGCTAGCAGCTTGGTGGGGGGGACCTACAATGAGCAGTTCTTC. It encodes CASSLVGGTYNEQFF.

This clone occurred a few times. The rearrangement links TRBV5-6 to TRBJ2-3; 14 bases match TRBD2. CDR3 length: 15 residues. V shed 4 bases, J shed 5 bases, and the junction held 3 bases outside the gene matches. Germline-derived CDR1 and CDR2 are SGHDT and YYEEEE. CDR3 DNA sequence: TGTGCCAGCAGCACAGGGACTAGCGGGGGAGATACGCAGTATTTT. This gives the protein CASSTGTSGGDTQYF.

This clone was seen a handful of times. The chain is built from TRBV7-9 and TRBJ1-4; D is uncertain. This CDR3 spans 13 amino acids. The V end lost 5 bases, the J end lost 8 bases, and 12 bases lay between the germline ends. In germline, CDR1 is SEHNR, CDR2 FQNEAQ (reference sequence). The CDR3 protein is CASSRSGGEKLFF. CDR3 nucleotide sequence: TGTGCCAGCAGCCGTAGCGGCGGGGAAAAACTGTTTTTT.

This clone was detected only a few times. The CDR3 loop reads CASSRPGLSAEQYF. In DNA form, the CDR3 reads TGCGCCAGCAGCCGCCCGGGACTTTCTGCCGAGCAGTACTTC. This chain connects TRBV5-1 to TRBJ2-7, with D tentatively TRBD2 (6 bases). The CDR3 extends over 14 amino acids. Germline CDR1 is SGHRS and CDR2 is YFSETQ. V lost 4 bases and J 6 bases, leaving 17 bases between the germline ends.

This clone was seen only a few times. The chain has TRBV6-1 and TRBJ1-1; 7 bases align to TRBD1. Germline CDR1 MNHNS, CDR2 SASEGT. V lost 4 bases and J lost 0; bases outside the gene matches: 11. The length of the CDR3 is 17 residues. CDR3 loop: CASSARGQGVLNTEAFF. CDR3 bases: TGTGCCAGCAGTGCACGCGGGCAGGGGGTTTTGAACACTGAAGCTTTCTTT.

This clone was detected a few times. This sequence joins TRBV28 and TRBJ1-2, with D unresolved. Per the germline V gene, CDR1 is MDHEN and CDR2 is SYDVKM. V was shortened by 0 bases and J by 5 bases, with 7 bases between the two germline ends. The CDR3 extends over 13 amino acids. As DNA, the CDR3 is TGTGCCAGCAGTTTATGGCAGAATTATGGCTACACCTTC. It codes for CASSLWQNYGYTF.

The chain couples TRBV5-1 to TRBJ2-5; D is ambiguous. The CDR3 consists of 14 residues. The germline V gene encodes CDR1 SGHRS and CDR2 YFSETQ. Between the trimmed V and J ends, which lost 0 bases and 4 bases, there was a span of 10 bases. The CDR3 region is CASSLVGGTETQYF. The CDR3 DNA is TGCGCCAGCAGCTTGGTTGGTGGAACAGAGACCCAGTACTTC.

This clone was recorded a few times. V gene TRBV7-2 combines with J gene TRBJ1-5; D not certain. The CDR3 spans 14 residues. Trimming left V 0 bases short and J 2 bases short, with 5 bases between. The germline V gene has CDR1 SGHTA and CDR2 FQGNSA. The chain's CDR3 is CASSLASGNQPQHF. CDR3 nucleotides: TGTGCCAGCAGCTTAGCCAGTGGCAATCAGCCCCAGCATTTT.

This clone has just a few counts. The chain is built from TRBV2 and TRBJ2-1, with a possible D match to TRBD2 (6 bases). The CDR3 loop spans 13 amino acids. Per the germline V gene, CDR1 is SNHLY and CDR2 is FYNNEI. Deletions cut 7 bases from V and 1 base from J, with 8 bases between. CDR3 bases: TGTGCCAGCATGGAGGGTTCCTACAATGAGCAGTTCTTC. As protein: CASMEGSYNEQFF.

This clone was counted a few times. J is TRBJ1-1 and V is TRBV4-3; D is uncertain. Trimming pared 0 bases from V and 11 bases from J, leaving 16 bases between. The CDR3 has 14 residues. Germline CDR1 is LGHNA and CDR2 is YSLEER. CDR3 in DNA: TGCGCCAGCAGCCAAGATTCATTGCGCGGTAGGGCTTTCTTT. Translated: CASSQDSLRGRAFF.

Only a few counts were recorded for this clone. The gene calls are TRBV7-2 and TRBJ2-7; a possible D gene is TRBD1 (6 bases). This CDR3 region has 14 residues. With 5 bases removed from V and 4 bases from J, the gap between germline ends came to 15 bases. Germline V gene sequence: CDR1 SGHTA, CDR2 FQGNSA. CDR3 nucleotide sequence: TGTGCCAGCAGCGGGACGAGGGGGTCGTACGAGCAGTACTTC. It encodes CASSGTRGSYEQYF.

The chain recombines TRBV25-1 with TRBJ1-5; 7 positions match TRBD1. The CDR3 runs 17 residues. V gave up 2 bases and J gave up 3 bases; unmatched junction bases: 10. Germline lookup yields CDR1 MGHDK and CDR2 SYGVNS. The CDR3 is CASSEAGTAGSNQPQHF. The DNA for the CDR3 is TGTGCCAGCAGTGAAGCCGGGACAGCGGGGTCCAATCAGCCCCAGCATTTT.

The chain uses TRBV5-5 and TRBJ2-3, with 9 bases that match TRBD2. Germline V lookup: CDR1 SGHKS, CDR2 YYEKEE (reference sequence). The CDR3 is 17 residues long. J was trimmed by 4 bases and V by 0 bases; bases with no gene match: 9. The CDR3 loop is CASSLAGGSGRSDTQYF. DNA for the CDR3: TGTGCCAGCAGCTTGGCCGGTGGTAGCGGGAGATCAGATACGCAGTATTTT.

CDR3 loop: CSVEISSGGRDTQYF. Here the CDR3 DNA reads TGCAGCGTTGAAATCTCTAGCGGGGGACGGGATACGCAGTATTTT. The gene calls are TRBV29-1 and TRBJ2-3; 10 positions match TRBD2. In germline, CDR1 is SQVTM, CDR2 ANQGSEA. The CDR3 contains 15 residues. The V gene end was trimmed by 2 bases and the J gene end by 6 bases; junction bases not matched to a gene: 8.

This chain connects TRBV7-8 to TRBJ2-7, with D tentatively TRBD1 or TRBD2 (6 bases each). V was pared by 5 bases and J by 4 bases, with 18 bases between. The CDR3 has 15 residues. The germline V gene encodes CDR1 SGHVS and CDR2 FQNEAQ. The CDR3: CASSPGGAEWYEQYF. CDR3 nucleotides: TGTGCCAGCAGCCCCGGGGGCGCTGAATGGTACGAGCAGTACTTC.

The rearrangement uses TRBV30 and TRBJ1-1; TRBD1 matches 8 bases. Germline V gene lookup returns CDR1 GTSNPN and CDR2 SVGIG (reference sequence). The V gene end was trimmed by 1 base and the J gene end by 7 bases; junction bases not matched to a gene: 5. The CDR3 has 13 residues. The CDR3 DNA is TGTGCCTGGAGTGGACAGGGGACAAGTGAAGCTTTCTTT. This translates into CAWSGQGTSEAFF.

This clone was observed a handful of times. The CDR3 spells CASGLSEVQYF. The CDR3, as DNA: TGTGCTAGTGGACTCTCGGAAGTGCAGTACTTC. The V call is TRBV12-5, the J call TRBJ2-7; D is ambiguous. V was trimmed by 6 bases and J by 9 bases, leaving 12 bases between them. From germline, CDR1 is LGHNT and CDR2 FRNRAP. This CDR3 has 11 residues.

The chain links TRBV7-2 to TRBJ1-5; 7 bases map to TRBD1. The CDR3 contains 15 residues. V dropped 4 bases and J dropped 5; count of bases not matched to a gene: 8. Germline values: CDR1 SGHTA, CDR2 FQGNSA. CDR3 in amino acids: CASSSERDSHQPQHF. Written as DNA, the CDR3 is TGTGCCAGCAGCTCCGAGCGGGACAGCCATCAGCCCCAGCATTTT. The full variable domain, with the rest looked up from reference TRBV7-2 and TRBJ1-5, is GAGVSQSPSNKVTEKGKDVELRCDPISGHTALYWYRQSLGQGLEFLIYFQGNSAPDKSGLPSDRFSAERTGGSVSTLTIQRTQQEDSAVYLCASSSERDSHQPQHFGDGTRLSIL.

This clone has only a few counts. The J gene is TRBJ1-1, the V gene TRBV6-5; 8 bases fit TRBD1. The CDR3 runs to 14 residues. Looked up from germline, CDR1 is MNHEY and CDR2 is SVGAGI. V shed 6 bases, J shed 1 base, and the junction held 4 bases outside the gene matches. This CDR3 reads CASRPGQANTEAFF. The CDR3 nucleotides are TGTGCCAGCAGGCCGGGACAGGCGAACACTGAAGCTTTCTTT.